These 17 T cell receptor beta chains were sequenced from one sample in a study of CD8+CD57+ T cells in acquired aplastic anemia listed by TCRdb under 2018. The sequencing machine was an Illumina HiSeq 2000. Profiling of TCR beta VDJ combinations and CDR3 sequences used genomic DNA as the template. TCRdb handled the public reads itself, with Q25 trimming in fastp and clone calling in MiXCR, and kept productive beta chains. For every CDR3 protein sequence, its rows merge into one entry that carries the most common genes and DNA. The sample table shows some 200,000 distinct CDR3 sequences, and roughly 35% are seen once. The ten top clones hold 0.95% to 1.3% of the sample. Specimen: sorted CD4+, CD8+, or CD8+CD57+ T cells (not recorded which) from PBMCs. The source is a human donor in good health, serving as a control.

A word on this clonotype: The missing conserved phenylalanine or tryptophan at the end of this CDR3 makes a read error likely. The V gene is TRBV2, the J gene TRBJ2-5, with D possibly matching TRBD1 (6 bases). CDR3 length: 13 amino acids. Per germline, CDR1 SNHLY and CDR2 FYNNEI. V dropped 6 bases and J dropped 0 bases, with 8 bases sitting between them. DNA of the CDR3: TGTGCCAGCAGGTCAGGGGACCAAGAGACCCAGTACCTC. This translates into CASRSGDQETQYL.

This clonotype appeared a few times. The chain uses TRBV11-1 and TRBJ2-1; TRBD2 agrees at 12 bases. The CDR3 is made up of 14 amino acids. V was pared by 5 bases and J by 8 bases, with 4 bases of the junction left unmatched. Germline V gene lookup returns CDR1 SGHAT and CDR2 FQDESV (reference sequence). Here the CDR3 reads CASSRGLAGYEQFF. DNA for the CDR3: TGTGCCAGCAGCCGAGGACTAGCGGGATATGAGCAGTTCTTC.

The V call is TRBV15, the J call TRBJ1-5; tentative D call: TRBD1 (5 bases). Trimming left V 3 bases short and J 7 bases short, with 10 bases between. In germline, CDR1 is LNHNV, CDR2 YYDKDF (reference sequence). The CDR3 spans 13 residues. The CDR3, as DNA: TGTGCCACCAGCAGGGAGAAGGGGCAGCCCCAGCATTTT. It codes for CATSREKGQPQHF.

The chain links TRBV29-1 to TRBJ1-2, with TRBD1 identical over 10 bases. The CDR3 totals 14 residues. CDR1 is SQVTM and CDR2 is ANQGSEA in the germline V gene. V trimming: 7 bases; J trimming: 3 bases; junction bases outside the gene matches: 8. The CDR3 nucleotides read TGCAGCGCCGCGGGGACAGGGGATCACTATGGCTACACCTTC. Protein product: CSAAGTGDHYGYTF.

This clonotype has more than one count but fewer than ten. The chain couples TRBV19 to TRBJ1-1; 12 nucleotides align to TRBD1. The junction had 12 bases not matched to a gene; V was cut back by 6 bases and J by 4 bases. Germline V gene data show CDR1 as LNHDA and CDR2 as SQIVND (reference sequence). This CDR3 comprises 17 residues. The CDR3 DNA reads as TGTGCCAGTAGAAGGAAAACCGGGACAGGGGGCATCACTGAAGCTTTCTTT. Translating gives CASRRKTGTGGITEAFF.

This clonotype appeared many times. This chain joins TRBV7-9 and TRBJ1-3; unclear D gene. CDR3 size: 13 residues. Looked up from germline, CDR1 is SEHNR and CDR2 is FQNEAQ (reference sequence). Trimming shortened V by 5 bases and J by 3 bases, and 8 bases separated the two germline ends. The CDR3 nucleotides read TGTGCCAGCAGCCGGATAATTGGAAACACCATATATTTT. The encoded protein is CASSRIIGNTIYF.

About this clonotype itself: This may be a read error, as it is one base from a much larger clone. In DNA, the CDR3 is TGCAGTGCCAGCAAGACGGACAATCAGCCCCAGCATTTT. Translating gives CSASKTDNQPQHF. The chain couples TRBV20-1 to TRBJ1-5; D is unresolved. CDR1 is DFQATT and CDR2 is SNEGSKA in the germline V gene (reference sequence). The CDR3 has 13 residues. Trimming shortened V by 6 bases and J by 3 bases, and 12 bases separated the two germline ends.

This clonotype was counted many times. The CDR3 is CASSLDRGNYGYTF. CDR3 DNA: TGCGCCAGCAGCTTGGACAGGGGAAACTATGGCTACACCTTC. V usage is TRBV5-1 and J usage is TRBJ1-2; 7 bases are a match to TRBD1. After removal of 0 bases from V and 2 bases from J, the junction contained 1 base not matched to a gene. The CDR3 is 14 residues long. Germline CDR1 and CDR2: SGHRS and YFSETQ.

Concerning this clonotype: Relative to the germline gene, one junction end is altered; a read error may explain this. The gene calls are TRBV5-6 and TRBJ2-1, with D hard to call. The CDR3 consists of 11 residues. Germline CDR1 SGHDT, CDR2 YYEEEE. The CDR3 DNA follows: TGTGCCAGCAGCTTGGATAATGGGCAGTTCTTC. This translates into CASSLDNGQFF.

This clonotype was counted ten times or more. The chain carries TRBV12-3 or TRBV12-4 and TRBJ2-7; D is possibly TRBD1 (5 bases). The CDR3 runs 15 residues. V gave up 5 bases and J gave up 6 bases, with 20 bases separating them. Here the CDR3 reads CASSRQLGRFSEQYF. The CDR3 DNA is TGTGCCAGCAGTAGACAGTTGGGGCGTTTCTCCGAGCAGTACTTC.

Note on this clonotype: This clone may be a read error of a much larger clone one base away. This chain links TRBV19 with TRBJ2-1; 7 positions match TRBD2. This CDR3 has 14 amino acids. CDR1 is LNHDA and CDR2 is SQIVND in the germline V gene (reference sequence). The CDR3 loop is CASSPTLADNEQSF. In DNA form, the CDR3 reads TGTGCCAGTTCCCCTACTCTAGCGGACAATGAGCAGTCCTTC.

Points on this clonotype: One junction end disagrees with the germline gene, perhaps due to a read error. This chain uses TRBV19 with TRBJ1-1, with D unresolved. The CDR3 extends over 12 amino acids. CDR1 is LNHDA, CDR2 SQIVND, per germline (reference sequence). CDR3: CASSLENTEASF. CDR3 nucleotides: TGTGCCAGTAGTCTGGAGAACACTGAAGCTTCCTTT. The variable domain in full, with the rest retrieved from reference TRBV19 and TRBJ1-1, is DGGITQSPKYLFRKEGQNVTLSCEQNLNHDAMYWYRQDPGQGLRLIYYSQIVNDFQKGDIAEGYSVSREKKESFPLTVTSAQKNPTAFYLCASSLENTEASFGQGTRLTVV.

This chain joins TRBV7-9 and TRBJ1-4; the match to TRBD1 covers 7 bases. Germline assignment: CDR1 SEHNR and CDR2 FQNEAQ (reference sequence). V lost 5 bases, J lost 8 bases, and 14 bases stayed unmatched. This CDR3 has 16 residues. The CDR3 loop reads CASSLTGHDRLEKLFF. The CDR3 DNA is TGTGCCAGCAGCCTGACAGGGCACGACAGACTCGAAAAACTGTTTTTT.

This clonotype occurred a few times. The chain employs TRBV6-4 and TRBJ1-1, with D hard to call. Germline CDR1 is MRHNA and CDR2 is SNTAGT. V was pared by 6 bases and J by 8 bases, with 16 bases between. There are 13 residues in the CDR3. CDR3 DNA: TGTGCCAGCAGCCACGTCCGGCCCCGAGAAGCTTTCTTT. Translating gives CASSHVRPREAFF.

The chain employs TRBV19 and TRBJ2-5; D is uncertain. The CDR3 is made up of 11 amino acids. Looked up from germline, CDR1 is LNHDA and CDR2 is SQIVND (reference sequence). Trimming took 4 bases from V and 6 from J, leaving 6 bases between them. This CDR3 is CASSTHQTQYF. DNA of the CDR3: TGTGCCAGTAGTACTCATCAGACCCAGTACTTC.

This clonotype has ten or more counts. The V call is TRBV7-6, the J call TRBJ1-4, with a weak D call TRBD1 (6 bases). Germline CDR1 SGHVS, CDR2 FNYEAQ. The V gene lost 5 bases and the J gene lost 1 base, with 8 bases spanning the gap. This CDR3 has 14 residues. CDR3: CASSRGGTNEKLFF. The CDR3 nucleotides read TGTGCCAGCAGCAGGGGGGGAACTAATGAAAAACTGTTTTTT.

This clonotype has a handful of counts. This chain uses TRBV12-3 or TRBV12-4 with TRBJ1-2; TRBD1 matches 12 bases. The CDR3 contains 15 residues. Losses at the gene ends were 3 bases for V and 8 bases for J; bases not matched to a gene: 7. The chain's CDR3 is CASSFRDRGPKGYTF. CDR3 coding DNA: TGTGCCAGCAGTTTCCGGGACAGGGGGCCCAAGGGCTACACCTTC.